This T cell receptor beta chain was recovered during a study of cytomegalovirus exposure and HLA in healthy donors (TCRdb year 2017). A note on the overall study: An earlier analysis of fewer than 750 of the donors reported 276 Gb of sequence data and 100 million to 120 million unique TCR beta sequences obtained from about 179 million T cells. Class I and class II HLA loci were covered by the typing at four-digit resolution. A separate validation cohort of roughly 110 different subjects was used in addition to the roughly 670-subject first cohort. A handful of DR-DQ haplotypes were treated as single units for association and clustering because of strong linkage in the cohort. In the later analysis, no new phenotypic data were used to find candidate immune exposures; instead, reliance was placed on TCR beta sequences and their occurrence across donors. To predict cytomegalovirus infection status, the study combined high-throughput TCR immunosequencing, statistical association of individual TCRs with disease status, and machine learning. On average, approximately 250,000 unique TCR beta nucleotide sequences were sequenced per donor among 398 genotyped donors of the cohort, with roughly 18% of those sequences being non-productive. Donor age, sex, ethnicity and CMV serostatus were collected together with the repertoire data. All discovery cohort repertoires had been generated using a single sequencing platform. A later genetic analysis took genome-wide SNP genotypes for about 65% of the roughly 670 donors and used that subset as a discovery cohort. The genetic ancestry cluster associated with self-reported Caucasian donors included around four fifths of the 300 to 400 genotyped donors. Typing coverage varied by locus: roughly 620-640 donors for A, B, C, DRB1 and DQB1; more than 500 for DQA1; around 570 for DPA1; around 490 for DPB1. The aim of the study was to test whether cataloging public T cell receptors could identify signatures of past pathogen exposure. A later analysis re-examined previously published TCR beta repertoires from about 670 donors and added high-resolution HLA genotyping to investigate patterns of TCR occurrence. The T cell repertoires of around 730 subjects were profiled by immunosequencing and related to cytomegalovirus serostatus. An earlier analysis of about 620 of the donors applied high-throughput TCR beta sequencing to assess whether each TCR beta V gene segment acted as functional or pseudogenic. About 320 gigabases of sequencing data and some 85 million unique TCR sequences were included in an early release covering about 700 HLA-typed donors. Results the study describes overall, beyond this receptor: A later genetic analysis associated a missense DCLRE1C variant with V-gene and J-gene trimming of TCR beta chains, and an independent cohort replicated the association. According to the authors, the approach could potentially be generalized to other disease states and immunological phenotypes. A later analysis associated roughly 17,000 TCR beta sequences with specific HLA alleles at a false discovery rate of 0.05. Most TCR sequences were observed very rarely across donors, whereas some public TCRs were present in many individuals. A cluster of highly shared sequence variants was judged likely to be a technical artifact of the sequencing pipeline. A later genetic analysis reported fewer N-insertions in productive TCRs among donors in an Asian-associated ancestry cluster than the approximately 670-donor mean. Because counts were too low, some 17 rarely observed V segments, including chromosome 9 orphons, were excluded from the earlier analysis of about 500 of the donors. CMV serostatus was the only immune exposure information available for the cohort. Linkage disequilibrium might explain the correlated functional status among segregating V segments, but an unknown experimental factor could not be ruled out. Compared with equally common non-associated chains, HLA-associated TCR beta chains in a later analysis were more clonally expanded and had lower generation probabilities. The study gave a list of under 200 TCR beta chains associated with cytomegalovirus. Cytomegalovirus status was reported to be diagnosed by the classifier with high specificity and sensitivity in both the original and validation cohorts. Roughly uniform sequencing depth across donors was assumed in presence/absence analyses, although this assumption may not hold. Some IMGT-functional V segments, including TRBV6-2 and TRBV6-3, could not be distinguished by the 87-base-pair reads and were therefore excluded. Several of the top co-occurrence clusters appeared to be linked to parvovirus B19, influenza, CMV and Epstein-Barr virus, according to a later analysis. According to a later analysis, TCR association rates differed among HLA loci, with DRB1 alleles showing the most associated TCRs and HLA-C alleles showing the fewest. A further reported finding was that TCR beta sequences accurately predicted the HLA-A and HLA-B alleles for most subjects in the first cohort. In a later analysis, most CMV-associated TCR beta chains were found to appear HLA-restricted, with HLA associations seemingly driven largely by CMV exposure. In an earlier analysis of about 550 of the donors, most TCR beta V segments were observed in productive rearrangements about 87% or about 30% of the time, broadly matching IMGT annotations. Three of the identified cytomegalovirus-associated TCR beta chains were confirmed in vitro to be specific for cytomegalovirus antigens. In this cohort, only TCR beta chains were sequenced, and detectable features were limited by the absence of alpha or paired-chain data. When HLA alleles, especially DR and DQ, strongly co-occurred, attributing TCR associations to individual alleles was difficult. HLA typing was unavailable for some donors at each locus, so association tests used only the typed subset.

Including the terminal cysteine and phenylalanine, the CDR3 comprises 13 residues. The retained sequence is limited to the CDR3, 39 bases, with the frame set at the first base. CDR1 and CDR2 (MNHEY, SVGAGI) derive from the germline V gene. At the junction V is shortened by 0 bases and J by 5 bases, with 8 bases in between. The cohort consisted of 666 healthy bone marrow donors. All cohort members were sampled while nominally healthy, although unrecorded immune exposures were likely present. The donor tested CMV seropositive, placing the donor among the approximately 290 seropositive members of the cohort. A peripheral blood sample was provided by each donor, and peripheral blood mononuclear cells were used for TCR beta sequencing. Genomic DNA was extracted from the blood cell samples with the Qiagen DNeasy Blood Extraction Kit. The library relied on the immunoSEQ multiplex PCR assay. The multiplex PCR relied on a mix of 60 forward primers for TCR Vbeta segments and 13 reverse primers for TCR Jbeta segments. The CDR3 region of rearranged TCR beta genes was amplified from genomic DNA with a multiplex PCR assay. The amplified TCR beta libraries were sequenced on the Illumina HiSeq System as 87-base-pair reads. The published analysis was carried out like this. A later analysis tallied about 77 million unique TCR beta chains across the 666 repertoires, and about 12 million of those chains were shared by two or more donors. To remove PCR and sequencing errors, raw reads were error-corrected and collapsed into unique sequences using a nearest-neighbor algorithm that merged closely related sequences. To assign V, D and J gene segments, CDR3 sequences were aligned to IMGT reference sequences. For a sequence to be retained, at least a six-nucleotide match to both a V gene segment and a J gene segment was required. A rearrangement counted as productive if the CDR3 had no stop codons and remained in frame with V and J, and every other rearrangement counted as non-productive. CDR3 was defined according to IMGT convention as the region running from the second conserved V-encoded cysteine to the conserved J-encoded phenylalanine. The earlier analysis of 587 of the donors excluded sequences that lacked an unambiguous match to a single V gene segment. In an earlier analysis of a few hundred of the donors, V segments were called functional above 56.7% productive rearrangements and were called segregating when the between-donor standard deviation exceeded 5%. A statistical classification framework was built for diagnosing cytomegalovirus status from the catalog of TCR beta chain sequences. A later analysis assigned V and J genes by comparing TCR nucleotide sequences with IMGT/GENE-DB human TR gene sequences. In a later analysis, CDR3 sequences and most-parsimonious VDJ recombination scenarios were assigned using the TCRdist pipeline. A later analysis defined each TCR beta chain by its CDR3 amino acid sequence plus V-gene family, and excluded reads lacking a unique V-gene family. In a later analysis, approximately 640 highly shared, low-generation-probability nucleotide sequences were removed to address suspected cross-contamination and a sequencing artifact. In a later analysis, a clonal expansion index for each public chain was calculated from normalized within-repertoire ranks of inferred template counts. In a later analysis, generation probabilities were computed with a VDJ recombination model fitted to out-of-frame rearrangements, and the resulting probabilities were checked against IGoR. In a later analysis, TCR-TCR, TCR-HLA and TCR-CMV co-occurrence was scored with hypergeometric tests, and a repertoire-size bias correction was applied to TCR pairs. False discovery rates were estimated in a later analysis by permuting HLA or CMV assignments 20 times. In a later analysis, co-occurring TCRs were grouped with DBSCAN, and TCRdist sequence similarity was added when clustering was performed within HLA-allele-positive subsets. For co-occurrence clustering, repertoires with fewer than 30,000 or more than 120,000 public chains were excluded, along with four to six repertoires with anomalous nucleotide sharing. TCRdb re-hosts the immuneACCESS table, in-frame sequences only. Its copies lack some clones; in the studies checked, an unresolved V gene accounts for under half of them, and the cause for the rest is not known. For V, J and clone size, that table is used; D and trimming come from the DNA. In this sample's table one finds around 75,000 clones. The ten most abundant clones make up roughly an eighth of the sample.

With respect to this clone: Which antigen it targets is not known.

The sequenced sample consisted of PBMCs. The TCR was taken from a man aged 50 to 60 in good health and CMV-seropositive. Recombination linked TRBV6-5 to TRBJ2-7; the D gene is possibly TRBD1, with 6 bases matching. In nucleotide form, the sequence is TGTGCCAGCAGTTACTCATGGGACAACGAGCAGTACTTC. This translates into CASSYSWDNEQYF.